This T cell receptor (beta chain) is from a study of PD-1 blockade in classical Hodgkin lymphoma. The ends were cut back, 4 bases at V and 3 bases at J, with 7 bases in the middle. Germline loops: CDR1 LNHDA, CDR2 SQIVND (reference sequence). This CDR3 spans 12 amino acids. The time point here: newly diagnosed, previously untreated cHL patient sample. Magnetic negative selection served to purify CD4+ T cells out of PBMCs that had been thawed. The comparison group had newly diagnosed, previously untreated classical Hodgkin lymphoma. Here immunoSEQ multiplex PCR was the method, and the copy in TCRdb shows in-frame clones only, minus some. Of 22,000 or so clones in the sample, about 91% were seen once. Study results and limitations: Why repertoires differed is undefined; disease activity or prior therapy possibly contributed. As was reported, newly diagnosed patients showed lower baseline TCR diversity than healthy donors did.

This clone was seen only once. Its antigen remains unknown. The clonotype comes from a human donor with classical Hodgkin lymphoma. The chain uses TRBV19 and TRBJ2-7; no firm D call. The specimen was CD4+ T cells from blood. As DNA, the CDR3 is TGTGCCAGTAGTAGTAGCAGCTACGAGCAGTACTTC. Protein product: CASSSSSYEQYF.